This T cell receptor (beta chain) emerged from a study of blood T cell repertoires in COVID-19. Overall study: COVID-19 samples, acute and convalescent, were from the United States, Italy and Spain.

Cohort 3 recovery required two negative PCRs, clearance, or symptom resolution. The CDR3 contains 17 residues. Germline-derived CDR1 and CDR2 are MGHRA and YSYEKL. The V gene end was trimmed by 1 base and the J gene end by 1 base; junction bases not matched to a gene: 7. Sequencing used immunoSEQ multiplex PCR; TCRdb keeps in-frame clones, though not all of them. The sample consists of about 300,000 clones, roughly nine tenths of them appearing once. Sequencing was performed on PBMCs or T cells enriched from blood (not recorded which). The chain has TRBV4-1 and TRBJ2-5, with 9 bases fitting TRBD2. The source of this sequence is a woman in her 40s who had recovered from COVID-19. CDR3 protein: CASSQARASGAQETQYF. CDR3 in DNA: TGCGCCAGCAGCCAAGCGAGGGCTAGCGGGGCCCAAGAGACCCAGTACTTC.